Presented here are 20 T cell receptor beta chains from one specimen sequenced in a study of beta chain features in type 1 diabetes. Study results and limitations: All four CD4+ subsets of Type 1 diabetes patients contained TCRB CDR3s that were moderately but significantly shorter.

These TCRs' antigens remain unknown. Expressed TCRB transcripts were sequenced after all isolated RNA was converted to cDNA. The method was immunoSEQ multiplex PCR; TCRdb's version includes in-frame clones alone and lacks a portion of them. Of some 700,000 clones in the sample, around 15% were seen once. The sequencing sample was made of naive CD4+ T cells from blood. These receptors were taken from a man in his late teens or twenties with type 1 diabetes.

This clone was seen only a few times. V gene TRBV29-1 combines with J gene TRBJ1-1; D remains unclear. Trimming removed 5 bases from V and 4 bases from J, with 17 bases in between. CDR1 and CDR2 from the germline V gene are SQVTM and ANQGSEA. CDR3 size: 14 residues. The CDR3 DNA reads TGCAGCGTTTTGCAGCCCGGACGGCCCACTGAAGCTTTCTTT. As protein: CSVLQPGRPTEAFF.

The table lists this clone with a few counts. The DNA of the CDR3 is TGTGCCAGCAGCCCAACCGGGGACGTGGGGTACCAAGAGACCCAGTACTTC. This sequence encodes CASSPTGDVGYQETQYF. This chain links TRBV9 with TRBJ2-5; either TRBD1 or TRBD2 may fit D (5 bases each). Germline V CDR1 and CDR2: SGDLS, YYNGEE. This CDR3 is 17 amino acids long. Trimming left V 4 bases short and J 0 bases short, with 19 bases between.

This clone has more than one count but fewer than ten. The rearrangement links TRBV5-1 to TRBJ2-7; unclear D gene. The CDR3 sequence is 16 residues long. Trimming shortened V by 0 bases and J by 2 bases, and 15 bases separated the two germline ends. The germline CDR1 and CDR2 sequences are SGHRS and YFSETQ. The CDR3, as DNA: TGCGCCAGCAGCTTGGCCTTGGATCCCGAAGCCTACGAGCAGTACTTC. Protein: CASSLALDPEAYEQYF.

The rearrangement joins TRBV5-4 to TRBJ2-1, with 11 bases fitting TRBD2. This CDR3 has 17 amino acids. With 4 bases clipped from V and 5 bases from J, the junction kept 11 bases outside the gene matches. Looked up from germline, CDR1 is SGHNT and CDR2 is YYREEE (reference sequence). Written as DNA, the CDR3 is TGTGCCAGCAGCCCCACCCCCGGGACTAGCGGACACAATGAGCAGTTCTTC. Protein sequence: CASSPTPGTSGHNEQFF.

This chain links TRBV2 with TRBJ1-4, with 7 bases aligning to TRBD1. Germline CDR1 is SNHLY and CDR2 is FYNNEI. Trimming cost V 6 bases and J 0 bases; bases outside gene matches: 4. The CDR3 has 15 amino acids. CDR3 region: CASSAGTATNEKLFF. CDR3 in DNA: TGTGCCAGCAGCGCCGGGACAGCAACTAATGAAAAACTGTTTTTT.

This clone was seen a handful of times. CDR3 sequence: CASSIGTGRTGELFF. The CDR3 DNA follows: TGTGCCAGTAGTATCGGGACAGGGAGAACCGGGGAGCTGTTTTTT. V and J are TRBV19 and TRBJ2-2, with 9 bases identical to TRBD1. Trimming at V came to 3 bases and at J to 5 bases, leaving 4 bases not matched to a gene. CDR3 length: 15 residues. Germline lookup yields CDR1 LNHDA and CDR2 SQIVND (reference sequence).

Points on this clone: The sample contains more than one DNA sequence encoding this CDR3. The chain recombines TRBV18 with TRBJ2-7; possible D gene TRBD1, 5 bases. Germline V gives CDR1 KGHSH, CDR2 LQKENI. This CDR3 spans 13 amino acids. V lost 3 bases and J lost 3, with 9 bases in between. As DNA, the CDR3 is TGTGCCAGCTCACCGGGGCAGAACTACGAGCAGTACTTC. Amino acid sequence: CASSPGQNYEQYF.

This clone was counted a few times. V gene TRBV11-2 combines with J gene TRBJ2-3; maybe TRBD2 (6 bases). The CDR3 runs 13 residues. Germline V gene lookup returns CDR1 SGHAT and CDR2 FQNNGV. V was pared by 5 bases and J by 5 bases, with 11 bases between. In DNA, the CDR3 is TGTGCCAGCAGCCCGATGGAGGGAGATACGCAGTATTTT. Protein sequence: CASSPMEGDTQYF. Drawing the rest from reference TRBV11-2 and TRBJ2-3, the complete variable domain is EAGVAQSPRYKIIEKRQSVAFWCNPISGHATLYWYQQILGQGPKLLIQFQNNGVVDDSQLPKDRFSAERLKGVDSTLKIQPAKLEDSAVYLCASSPMEGDTQYFGPGTRLTVL.

There are a few counts of this clone. This chain connects TRBV4-2 to TRBJ2-3, with TRBD2 identical over 8 bases. This CDR3 has 17 residues. Germline trimming cut 2 bases from V and 0 bases from J; bases unmatched to any gene: 7. Looked up from germline, CDR1 is LGHNA and CDR2 is YNFKEQ. CDR3 coding DNA: TGTGCCAGCAGCCAAACTAGCGGAACTACTAGCACAGATACGCAGTATTTT. Its translation is CASSQTSGTTSTDTQYF.

This clone was observed a few times. The J gene is TRBJ2-7, the V gene TRBV7-2; no firm D call. Looked up from germline, CDR1 is SGHTA and CDR2 is FQGNSA. The CDR3 runs to 14 residues. V lost 5 bases and J 4 bases, leaving 15 bases between the germline ends. The CDR3 sequence: CASSPSAEPYEQYF. The CDR3 bases are TGTGCCAGCAGCCCGTCGGCAGAGCCATACGAGCAGTACTTC.

In this sample, this clone turned up a few times. The chain employs TRBV18 and TRBJ1-5; unclear D gene. The V end lost 6 bases, the J end lost 4 bases, and 10 bases lay between the germline ends. Per germline, CDR1 KGHSH and CDR2 LQKENI. This CDR3 spans 13 amino acids. For the CDR3, the DNA is TGTGCCAGCTCGGCCGGGGAAAATCAGCCCCAGCATTTT. Translation gives CASSAGENQPQHF.

The V call is TRBV4-2, the J call TRBJ2-3; D is ambiguous. Germline values: CDR1 LGHNA, CDR2 YNFKEQ. The length of the CDR3 is 16 residues. V was clipped by 0 bases and J by 3 bases, with 13 bases between them. As DNA, the CDR3 is TGTGCCAGCAGCCAAGATCCCGGCCTAGAAACAGATACGCAGTATTTT. Translated, it gives CASSQDPGLETDTQYF.

This sequence joins TRBV5-1 and TRBJ2-7, with TRBD1 matching 9 bases. The CDR3 covers 15 residues. The germline CDR1 and CDR2 sequences are SGHRS and YFSETQ. V lost 1 base, J lost 2 bases, and 4 bases stayed unmatched. In nucleotides, the CDR3 is TGCGCCAGCAGCTTGATGCGGACAGGGGCCTACGAGCAGTACTTC. It encodes CASSLMRTGAYEQYF.

This sequence joins TRBV10-3 and TRBJ1-2; D call uncertain. V lost 4 bases to trimming and J lost 0 bases, with 9 bases between them. The CDR3 spans 14 residues. The germline V gene has CDR1 ENHRY and CDR2 SYGVKD. This chain's CDR3 is CAISVGLANYGYTF. The CDR3 bases are TGTGCCATCAGTGTAGGGTTAGCTAACTATGGCTACACCTTC.

The V and J genes are TRBV5-4 and TRBJ2-3; 14 bases line up with TRBD2. CDR1 and CDR2 from the germline V gene are SGHNT and YYREEE (reference sequence). The CDR3 is 14 residues long. The J segment lost 8 bases and the V segment lost 4 bases, leaving 3 bases of the junction unmatched. CDR3 DNA sequence: TGTGCCAGCAGCCCCGGGACTAGCGGGGGTACGCAGTATTTT. Protein sequence: CASSPGTSGGTQYF.

This clone came up a few times. This sequence joins TRBV9 and TRBJ1-1, with D possibly matching TRBD1 (5 bases). Germline CDR1 SGDLS, CDR2 YYNGEE. Trimming took off 2 bases at V and 5 bases at J, with 13 bases between the two ends. The CDR3 consists of 14 residues. CDR3 sequence (DNA): TGTGCCAGCAGCGTTAACACGGGGACGACTGAAGCTTTCTTT. Protein: CASSVNTGTTEAFF.

This clone was detected a few times. The rearrangement links TRBV30 to TRBJ2-1, with unresolved D. CDR3 length: 14 amino acids. V was cut by 4 bases and J by 4 bases, with 14 bases left in between. Looked up from germline, CDR1 is GTSNPN and CDR2 is SVGIG (reference sequence). CDR3 residues: CAWIPPGEYNEQFF. As DNA, the CDR3 is TGTGCCTGGATTCCCCCGGGCGAATACAATGAGCAGTTCTTC.

The chain is built from TRBV9 and TRBJ1-1; D gene uncertain. CDR3 length: 14 residues. Germline assignment: CDR1 SGDLS and CDR2 YYNGEE. Trimming left V 1 base short and J 6 bases short, with 13 bases between. The CDR3 region is CASSVNREMAEAFF. The CDR3 nucleotides are TGTGCCAGCAGCGTAAACCGCGAAATGGCTGAAGCTTTCTTT.

The J gene is TRBJ1-5, the V gene TRBV28, with 9 bases matching TRBD1. CDR1 and CDR2 (germline): MDHEN, SYDVKM. Losses at the gene ends were 4 bases for V and 3 bases for J; bases not matched to a gene: 1. The CDR3 has 14 amino acids. CDR3 loop: CASSWDRANQPQHF. The CDR3 DNA sequence: TGTGCCAGCAGTTGGGACAGGGCCAATCAGCCCCAGCATTTT.

This clone appeared a few times. V usage is TRBV25-1 and J usage is TRBJ1-4; D possibly corresponds to TRBD1 (6 bases). CDR3 size: 12 residues. The germline CDR1 and CDR2 sequences are MGHDK and SYGVNS. V was shortened by 8 bases and J by 7 bases, with 11 bases between the two germline ends. CDR3 amino acids: CASGRGGEKLFF. The CDR3 DNA reads TGTGCCAGCGGGAGGGGGGGTGAAAAACTGTTTTTT.